These 2 T cell receptor beta chains were all obtained from the same sample, sequenced in a study of T cells after yellow fever vaccination. MiXCR, applied by TCRdb to the 5' RACE reads, yields one record per CDR3 protein. In the table there are a few hundred thousand distinct CDR3 sequences, over 4.5% of which are singletons. The source was CD4+ T cells sorted from PBMCs, collected on the day of the yellow fever booster vaccination. These receptor sequences come from a young man who received the YFV17D yellow fever vaccine.

The gene calls are TRBV6-1 and TRBJ1-5; D may be TRBD1 (6 bases). CDR1 is MNHNS and CDR2 is SASEGT in the germline V gene. The CDR3 extends over 17 amino acids. The V gene lost 4 bases and the J gene lost 2 bases, with 18 bases spanning the gap. The CDR3 sequence: CASSGLGGQGGNQPQHF. Here the CDR3 DNA reads TGTGCCAGCAGTGGGTTGGGGGGGCAGGGTGGCAATCAGCCCCAGCATTTT.

Details on this clonotype: A much larger clone differs from this one at a single base, so this may be a read error. The J gene is TRBJ2-7, the V gene TRBV10-3; 7 nucleotides align to TRBD1. CDR1 is ENHRY and CDR2 is SYGVKD in the germline V gene. This CDR3 contains 13 residues. CDR3 sequence: CAISRQGLYEKYV. CDR3 sequence (DNA): TGTGCCATCAGCCGACAGGGCTTATACGAGAAGTACGTC.